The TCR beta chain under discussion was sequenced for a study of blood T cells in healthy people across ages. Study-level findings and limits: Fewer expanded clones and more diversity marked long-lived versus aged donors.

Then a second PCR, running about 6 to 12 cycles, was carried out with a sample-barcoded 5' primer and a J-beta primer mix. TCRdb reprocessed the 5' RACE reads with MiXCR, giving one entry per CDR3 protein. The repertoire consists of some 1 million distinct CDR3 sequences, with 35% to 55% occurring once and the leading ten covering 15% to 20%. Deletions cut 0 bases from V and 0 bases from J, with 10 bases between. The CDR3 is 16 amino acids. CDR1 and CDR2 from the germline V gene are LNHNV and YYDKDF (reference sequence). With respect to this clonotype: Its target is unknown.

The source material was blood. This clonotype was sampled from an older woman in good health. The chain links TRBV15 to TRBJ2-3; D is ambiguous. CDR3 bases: TGTGCCACCAGCAGAGAGGCGGAGTCTAGCACAGATACGCAGTATTTT. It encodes CATSREAESSTDTQYF.